This T cell receptor beta chain was profiled in a study of CD8 T cells in Susac syndrome. Trimming took 6 bases from V and 5 from J, leaving 19 bases between them. This CDR3 comprises 15 residues. CDR1 SNHLY and CDR2 FYNNEI come from the germline V gene. About 0.45 to 1 ug RNA was reverse transcribed with random hexamers. TCRdb passed the immunoSEQ multiplex PCR reads through MiXCR, listing each CDR3 protein once. The sample shows 150,000 to 200,000 distinct CDR3 sequences, 80% to 95% of them seen only once. The TCR originated in a human donor with multiple sclerosis. Sequencing used CD4+ T cells from PBMCs. This chain connects TRBV2 to TRBJ2-5; D may be TRBD2 (5 bases). CDR3 loop: CASRSGGRTLETQYF. For the CDR3, the DNA is TGTGCCAGCAGGTCTGGCGGGCGTACCCTGGAGACCCAGTACTTC.